The sequence of this TCR beta chain was determined in a study of T cell repertoires in cytomegalovirus infection. Study conclusions and caveats: Dominating the ex vivo response were HLA-C-restricted CMV-specific TCR beta clonotypes. Identification of carriers of CMV plus the relevant HLA was performed using cumulative public TCR beta family frequency.

Germline values: CDR1 MGHDK, CDR2 SYGVNS. Trimming stripped 5 bases from V and 7 bases from J, with 14 bases between. This CDR3 is built from 13 residues. From the reads, TCRdb called clonotypes with MiXCR, one entry per CDR3 protein. Altogether around 210,000 distinct CDR3 sequences are present, about 7% being singletons, with the ten largest covering around 6.5%. This clonotype was counted ten times or more. Its antigen is unknown. Sequenced sample: PBMCs. This chain uses TRBV25-1 with TRBJ1-2, with D perhaps matching TRBD1 (5 bases). This receptor was obtained from a human donor in good health (CMV status not recorded). Some clones in this sample may be carry-over from other donors' samples. Written as DNA, the CDR3 is TGTGCCAGCAGTTACCAGGGTATCTTTGGCTACACCTTC. Its protein is CASSYQGIFGYTF.